A single sample gave rise to the 3 T cell receptor beta chains below, sequenced in a study of cytomegalovirus exposure and HLA in healthy donors. The PCR was carried out with 60 Vbeta primers and 13 Jbeta primers. The method was immunoSEQ multiplex PCR; TCRdb's version includes in-frame clones alone and lacks a portion of them. The profile covers some 140,000 clones, with around three quarters appearing a single time and approximately 4.3% taken by the ten largest. Sample: PBMCs. These receptors all come from a young man in good health.

The V gene is TRBV27, the J gene TRBJ1-2, with a tentative D call TRBD1 (5 bases). The CDR3 has 13 amino acids. V lost 5 bases to trimming and J lost 8 bases, with 15 bases between them. CDR1 and CDR2 from the germline V gene are MNHEY and SMNVEV (reference sequence). In DNA, the CDR3 is TGTGCCAGCAGTCCCAGGGCCTGGGCGGGCTACACCTTC. Protein: CASSPRAWAGYTF.

The V call is TRBV14, the J call TRBJ1-6; D is undetermined. CDR1 is SGHDN and CDR2 is FVKESK in the germline V gene. The CDR3 is made up of 13 amino acids. The V end was cut by 0 bases, the J end by 12 bases, with 9 bases between. Here the CDR3 reads CASSQDTREPLHF. In nucleotides, the CDR3 is TGTGCCAGCAGCCAAGATACGCGGGAACCCCTCCACTTT.

This clone was detected only once. The V call is TRBV11-2, the J call TRBJ1-4; tentatively, D is TRBD1 (5 bases). The V gene lost 1 base and the J gene lost 7 bases, with 10 bases spanning the gap. Germline-derived CDR1 and CDR2 are SGHAT and FQNNGV. CDR3 length equals 14 residues. DNA for the CDR3: TGTGCCAGCAGCTTAGTCGGGAGGGGTGAAAAACTGTTTTTT. This translates into CASSLVGRGEKLFF.